These 7 T cell receptor beta chains share one sample of origin, sequenced in a study of blood T cell repertoires in COVID-19. Method: immunoSEQ multiplex PCR; TCRdb's copy keeps in-frame clones and lacks some. The sample comprises about 220,000 clones, 88% of which are singletons, and about 2.4% rests with the top ten. Material: PBMCs or T cells enriched from blood (not recorded which). These receptors were collected from a young woman who had recovered from COVID-19.

This clone has just a few counts. The chain is built from TRBV12-5 and TRBJ1-1; the D is unclear. This CDR3 has 12 amino acids. V was trimmed by 0 bases and J by 6 bases, leaving 5 bases between them. Looked up from germline, CDR1 is LGHNT and CDR2 is FRNRAP. The CDR3 region is CASGLVQAEAFF. CDR3 nucleotides: TGTGCTAGTGGTTTGGTCCAGGCTGAAGCTTTCTTT.

In its sample, this clone was seen once. The chain has TRBV4-1 and TRBJ2-3, with 11 bases that match TRBD2. V shed 5 bases, J shed 3 bases, and the junction held 13 bases outside the gene matches. CDR3 size: 18 residues. Germline assignment: CDR1 MGHRA and CDR2 YSYEKL. The CDR3, as DNA: TGCGCCAGCAGCATACAACTAGCGGGGGCCTTAAGGACAGATACGCAGTATTTT. Translated: CASSIQLAGALRTDTQYF.

The gene calls are TRBV7-9 and TRBJ1-1; 12 bases line up with TRBD1. V lost 3 bases and J lost 9; bases outside the gene matches: 5. Germline V lookup: CDR1 SEHNR, CDR2 FQNEAQ (reference sequence). The CDR3 is 14 residues long. The CDR3 is CASSFGTGGSQAFF. CDR3 DNA sequence: TGTGCCAGCAGCTTTGGGACAGGGGGCTCCCAAGCTTTCTTT.

The rearrangement joins TRBV11-2 to TRBJ1-1; maybe TRBD1 (5 bases). The CDR3 is 16 residues long. CDR1 and CDR2 from the germline V gene are SGHAT and FQNNGV. With 3 bases removed from V and 4 bases from J, the gap between germline ends came to 18 bases. The DNA for the CDR3 is TGTGCCAGCAGCTTCAGAAGGGGCTGGAGATTCACTGAAGCTTTCTTT. It codes for CASSFRRGWRFTEAFF. Using reference TRBV11-2 and TRBJ1-1 for the parts outside the CDR3, the full variable domain is EAGVAQSPRYKIIEKRQSVAFWCNPISGHATLYWYQQILGQGPKLLIQFQNNGVVDDSQLPKDRFSAERLKGVDSTLKIQPAKLEDSAVYLCASSFRRGWRFTEAFFGQGTRLTVV.

The chain combines TRBV5-3 with TRBJ1-1; TRBD1 matches 8 bases. TRBV5-3 is treated as an ORF (open reading frame) with a function not yet certain. CDR3 size: 16 residues. V lost 4 bases to trimming and J lost 1 base; unmatched junction nucleotides: 9. In DNA, the CDR3 is TGTGCCAGAAGCGCCGACAGGGGTCTACAGAACACTGAAGCTTTCTTT. Protein: CARSADRGLQNTEAFF.

This clone has only one observation. The genes are TRBV3-1 (or the pseudogene TRBV3-2) and TRBJ2-7; TRBD1 agrees at 7 bases. Germline CDR1 reads LGHDT; CDR2 reads YNNKEL (reference sequence). The CDR3 consists of 13 residues. Losses at the gene ends were 5 bases for V and 3 bases for J; bases not matched to a gene: 4. The CDR3 sequence: CASSSGQNYEQYF. Written as DNA, the CDR3 is TGTGCCAGCAGCTCGGGACAGAACTACGAGCAGTACTTC.

This rearrangement joins TRBV11-3 to TRBJ2-7, with D hard to call. The V end lost 1 base, the J end lost 4 bases, and 8 bases lay between the germline ends. The CDR3 spans 13 residues. Germline V CDR1 and CDR2: SGHNT, YENEEA. CDR3 coding DNA: TGTGCCAGCAGCTTAGGTTTCGGTTACGAGCAGTACTTC. Its translation: CASSLGFGYEQYF.